This T cell receptor beta chain was sequenced during a study of cytomegalovirus exposure and HLA in healthy donors. Study findings and constraints: An Asian-associated ancestry cluster reportedly showed fewer N-insertions than the approximately 660-donor mean in a later analysis. Among TCR beta chains, those listed as cytomegalovirus-associated numbered more than 150. Common viral pathogens seemed, in a later analysis, to connect with several of the most significant clusters.

Researchers ran the PCR with 60 Vbeta and 13 Jbeta primers. TCRdb's copy holds only in-frame clones and misses some; the assay was immunoSEQ multiplex PCR. Found here are around 100,000 clones, approximately 58% of them singletons; the top ten hold 2.2%. This CDR3 has 17 amino acids. CDR1 is MDHEN and CDR2 is SYDVKM in the germline V gene. Germline trimming cut 8 bases from V and 2 bases from J; bases unmatched to any gene: 9. Remarks on this clone: Antigen specificity is unknown.

The genes are TRBV28 and TRBJ2-1; 13 bases align to TRBD2. The sequence was collected from a young woman in good health and CMV-seronegative. The sequenced material came from PBMCs. Here the CDR3 DNA reads TGTGCCAGCCGTAGGACTAGCGGGAGACTACCCTACAATGAGCAGTTCTTC. This codes for CASRRTSGRLPYNEQFF.